The 13 T cell receptor beta chains below all came from one sample that was sequenced in a study. TCRdb re-called the 5' RACE reads through MiXCR, storing one row per CDR3 protein. The profile covers tens of thousands of distinct CDR3 sequences, with approximately 24% appearing a single time and 3% to 4% taken by the ten largest. The specimen sequenced was tumor-infiltrating naive CD4+ T cells sorted from the breast tumor. As to subset: naive CD4+ T cells, CD4+CD45RA+CD25-. The receptors derive from a female donor with breast cancer.

The rearrangement joins TRBV14 to TRBJ2-7, with D possibly matching TRBD1 (5 bases). Germline CDR1 is SGHDN and CDR2 is FVKESK. Trimming removed 2 bases from V and 9 bases from J, with 23 bases in between. The CDR3 has 16 amino acids. The CDR3 loop is CASSQQKGLRRGGQYF. In DNA form, the CDR3 reads TGTGCCAGCAGCCAACAAAAGGGGCTACGAAGGGGCGGGCAGTACTTC.

This clonotype was recorded at least ten times. V is TRBV6-5 and J is TRBJ1-5, with 8 bases matching TRBD1. With V trimmed by 5 bases and J by 4 bases, 4 bases remained unmatched. Germline V gene sequence: CDR1 MNHEY, CDR2 SVGAGI. The CDR3 sequence is 14 residues long. In DNA form, the CDR3 reads TGTGCCAGCAGTCCCAGGGGGCATAATCAGCCCCAGCATTTT. Protein: CASSPRGHNQPQHF.

The chain carries TRBV28 and TRBJ2-1, with D hard to call. From germline, CDR1 is MDHEN and CDR2 SYDVKM. V shed 4 bases and J shed 0 bases, with 13 bases lying between them. The CDR3 covers 16 residues. CDR3 in DNA: TGTGCCAGCAGTTCCCCGACTCCCAGCTCCTACAATGAGCAGTTCTTC. Translation gives CASSSPTPSSYNEQFF. Drawing the rest from reference TRBV28 and TRBJ2-1, the complete variable domain is DVKVTQSSRYLVKRTGEKVFLECVQDMDHENMFWYRQDPGLGLRLIYFSYDVKMKEKGDIPEGYSVSREKKERFSLILESASTNQTSMYLCASSSPTPSSYNEQFFGPGTRLTVL.

This clonotype has a handful of counts. The genes are TRBV28 and TRBJ2-4; weak D call: TRBD1 (6 bases). Germline V gene data show CDR1 as MDHEN and CDR2 as SYDVKM. The CDR3 length is 15 residues. Deletions cut 5 bases from V and 3 bases from J, with 14 bases between. This CDR3 is CASSGPGDVKNIQYF. CDR3 nucleotide sequence: TGTGCCAGCAGTGGCCCAGGGGACGTCAAAAACATTCAGTACTTC.

The V gene is TRBV28, the J gene TRBJ2-7; 7 bases match TRBD2. V lost 5 bases to trimming and J lost 4 bases; unmatched junction nucleotides: 8. Germline V CDR1 and CDR2: MDHEN, SYDVKM. CDR3 length: 14 amino acids. This CDR3 reads CASSVGTKTYEQYF. The CDR3 DNA is TGTGCCAGCAGTGTTGGGACTAAAACGTACGAGCAGTACTTC.

This clonotype was seen a few times. V gene TRBV6-2 or TRBV6-3 combines with J gene TRBJ1-3; D gene ambiguous. Per the germline V gene, CDR1 is MNHEY and CDR2 is SVGEGT. V was pared by 6 bases and J by 3 bases, with 9 bases between. The CDR3 spans 13 residues. The CDR3: CASSLNNGNTIYF. In DNA form, the CDR3 reads TGTGCCAGCAGCCTCAACAATGGAAACACCATATATTTT.

Notes on this clonotype: A much larger clone differs by one base, so this may be a read error. The V and J genes are TRBV3-1 and TRBJ1-1, with no clear D. The germline gives CDR1 LGHDT, CDR2 YNNKEL (reference sequence). This CDR3 contains 12 residues. For the CDR3, the DNA is TGTGCCAGCAGCCAAGGGGATGGCGGAGCTTACTTT. It is translated as CASSQGDGGAYF.

The gene calls are TRBV12-3 or TRBV12-4 and TRBJ1-1; TRBD1 is a possible D gene (6 bases). The CDR3 length is 15 residues. V was pared by 6 bases and J by 10 bases, with 24 bases between. CDR3 DNA: TGTGCCAGCAGGCCGAGGACAGTTTCATACGCTGGAGCTTTCTTT. This sequence encodes CASRPRTVSYAGAFF.

The rearrangement uses TRBV9 and TRBJ2-6; D gene uncertain. Germline V gene data show CDR1 as SGDLS and CDR2 as YYNGEE. The V end lost 4 bases, the J end lost 0 bases, and 8 bases lay between the germline ends. The CDR3 extends over 15 amino acids. The CDR3 coding sequence is TGTGCCAGCAGCACCCCAGACTCTGGGGCCAACGTCCTGACTTTC. The encoded protein is CASSTPDSGANVLTF.

The table lists this clonotype with a few counts. The chain employs TRBV6-5 and TRBJ1-1; D is unclear. This CDR3 has 14 residues. Per germline, CDR1 MNHEY and CDR2 SVGAGI. V dropped 5 bases and J dropped 1 base, with 11 bases sitting between them. In nucleotides, the CDR3 is TGTGCCAGCAGTACCCGGACCGCGAACACTGAAGCTTTCTTT. It specifies CASSTRTANTEAFF.

The gene calls are TRBV20-1 and TRBJ2-3; tentative D call: TRBD2 (6 bases). V was clipped by 0 bases and J by 7 bases, with 14 bases between them. The CDR3 has 14 amino acids. Looked up from germline, CDR1 is DFQATT and CDR2 is SNEGSKA (reference sequence). CDR3 region: CSARDSESGHTQYF. In DNA form, the CDR3 reads TGCAGTGCTAGAGATTCCGAAAGCGGGCATACGCAGTATTTT.

This chain uses TRBV7-2 with TRBJ2-1; D remains unclear. The CDR3 has 11 residues. Germline CDR1 reads SGHTA; CDR2 reads FQGNSA. Trimming removed 1 base from V and 9 bases from J, with 4 bases in between. The DNA of the CDR3 is TGTGCCAGCAGCTTAGGAGGTGAGCAGTTCTTC. Translated: CASSLGGEQFF.

This clonotype was found a few times. This chain joins TRBV24-1 and TRBJ2-1; D gene unclear. CDR1 and CDR2 from the germline V gene are KGHDR and SFDVKD. V lost 7 bases and J lost 8, with 8 bases in between. This CDR3 contains 11 residues. The CDR3 DNA reads as TGTGCCACCAGACACCTACATGAGCAGTTCTTC. Its protein is CATRHLHEQFF.